This T cell receptor (beta chain) derives from a study of cytomegalovirus exposure and HLA in healthy donors (dated by TCRdb to 2015 to 2018). About the study as a whole: An earlier analysis of more than 550 of the donors reported about 300 Gb of sequence data and around 110 million unique TCR beta sequences obtained from about 180 million T cells. Typing coverage differed by locus: A, B, C, DRB1 and DQB1 were typed in about 629-640 donors, DQA1 in 522, DPA1 in approximately 600, and DPB1 in 472. The study was designed to test whether signatures of past pathogen exposure could be identified by cataloging public T cell receptors. Among about 400 genotyped donors of the cohort, an average of about 240,000 unique TCR beta nucleotide sequences was sequenced per donor, of which approximately 18% were non-productive. Besides the first cohort of roughly 640 subjects, a separate validation cohort made up of 120 different subjects was used. An early release that covered roughly 600 HLA-typed donors contained approximately 300 gigabases of sequencing data and tens of millions of unique TCR sequences. To predict cytomegalovirus infection status, the study brought together high-throughput TCR immunosequencing, statistical association of individual TCRs with disease status, and machine learning. The study profiled the T cell repertoires of some 610 subjects by immunosequencing and related them to cytomegalovirus serostatus. Alongside the repertoire data, information on donor age, sex, ethnicity and CMV serostatus was compiled. In the later analysis, no new phenotypic data were used to find candidate immune exposures; instead, reliance was placed on TCR beta sequences and their occurrence across donors. The genetic ancestry cluster associated with self-reported Caucasian donors included approximately 85% of the roughly 400 genotyped donors. Class I and class II HLA loci were covered by the typing at four-digit resolution. All discovery cohort repertoires had been generated on a single sequencing platform. To decide whether each TCR beta V gene segment behaved as functional or pseudogenic, an earlier analysis of several hundred of the donors relied on high-throughput TCR beta sequencing. Four or five DR-DQ haplotypes were handled as single units for association and clustering because linkage in the cohort was strong. A later analysis re-analyzed previously published TCR beta repertoires from roughly 690 donors and added high-resolution HLA genotyping to study TCR occurrence patterns. A later genetic analysis used genome-wide SNP genotypes for about three fifths of the roughly 700 donors, treating that subset as a discovery cohort. Paper-wide results and their limitations: Some IMGT-functional V segments, including TRBV6-2 and TRBV6-3, could not be told apart with the 87-base-pair reads, so those segments were excluded. The presence/absence analyses assumed that sequencing depth was roughly uniform across donors, and that assumption may not be true. Correlated functional status among segregating V segments might be attributable to linkage disequilibrium, but an unknown experimental factor could not be ruled out. It was suggested by the authors that the approach could potentially be generalized to other disease states and immunological phenotypes. Most CMV-associated TCR beta chains appeared to be HLA-restricted in a later analysis, and the HLA associations seemed to be driven largely by CMV exposure. A further reported finding was that TCR beta sequences accurately predicted the HLA-A and HLA-B alleles for most subjects in the first cohort. An earlier analysis of 450 to 750 of the donors showed that most TCR beta V segments appeared in productive rearrangements either about 87% or about 30% of the time, which broadly matched IMGT annotations. In a later analysis, 16,951 TCR beta sequences were associated with specific HLA alleles at a false discovery rate of 0.05. The classifier was reported to diagnose cytomegalovirus status with high specificity and sensitivity in both the original and validation cohorts. In a later analysis, several top co-occurrence clusters were reported to appear linked to parvovirus B19, influenza, CMV and Epstein-Barr virus. A few of the identified cytomegalovirus-associated TCR beta chains were confirmed in vitro to be specific for cytomegalovirus antigens. Compared with the roughly 600-donor mean, donors in an Asian-associated ancestry cluster had fewer N-insertions in productive TCRs, according to a later genetic analysis. Only TCR beta chains were sequenced in this cohort, and the absence of alpha or paired-chain data limited detectable features. Because HLA typing was missing for some donors at each locus, association tests included only the typed subset. The study gave a list of more than 150 TCR beta chains associated with cytomegalovirus. The only immune exposure information available for the cohort was CMV serostatus. Across donors, most TCR sequences were observed very rarely, whereas some public TCRs were present in many individuals. When HLA alleles, especially DR and DQ, strongly co-occurred, TCR associations were difficult to assign to individual alleles. V-gene and J-gene trimming of TCR beta chains was associated with a missense DCLRE1C variant in a later genetic analysis, and the association was replicated in an independent cohort. Over 15 rarely observed V segments, including chromosome 9 orphons, were excluded from the earlier analysis of some 590 of the donors because counts were too low. In a later analysis, TCR association rates were found to vary across HLA loci, with the most associated TCRs seen for DRB1 alleles and the fewest for HLA-C alleles. A later analysis found that HLA-associated TCR beta chains were more clonally expanded and had lower generation probabilities than equally common non-associated chains. A cluster of highly shared sequence variants was judged likely to represent a technical artifact of the sequencing pipeline.

With regard to this clone: This clone's antigen is unknown. Base qualities are not at hand, and no much larger clone is one base apart.

Including cysteine and phenylalanine, the CDR3 has 14 amino acids. The CDR3 DNA has 42 bases and is translated from base 1. For CDR1 and CDR2, the germline V gene lists MNHNS and SASEGT. V loses 6 bases, J loses 3 bases, and the germline ends lie 12 bases apart. The cohort was made up of 650 to 700 healthy bone marrow donors. At the time of sampling, all cohort members were nominally healthy, though unrecorded immune exposures were likely present. The donor tested CMV seronegative and was one of the 352 seronegative cohort members. Every donor gave a peripheral blood sample, and the peripheral blood mononuclear cells from that sample were used for TCR beta sequencing. The Qiagen DNeasy Blood Extraction Kit was used to extract genomic DNA from the blood cell samples. The library relied on the immunoSEQ multiplex PCR assay. For the multiplex PCR, a mixture combining 60 forward primers for TCR Vbeta segments and 13 reverse primers for TCR Jbeta segments was used. The CDR3 region of rearranged TCR beta genes was amplified from genomic DNA with a multiplex PCR assay. The amplified TCR beta libraries were sequenced on the Illumina HiSeq System as 87-base-pair reads. On the study's bioinformatics: A later analysis counted some 80 million unique TCR beta chains across the approximately 700 repertoires, and some 12 million of these chains were shared by at least two donors. To remove PCR and sequencing errors, raw reads were error-corrected and collapsed into unique sequences using a nearest-neighbor algorithm that merged closely related sequences. Alignment of CDR3 sequences to IMGT reference sequences was used to assign V, D and J gene segments. Each retained sequence needed at least a six-nucleotide match to both a V gene segment and a J gene segment. A rearrangement counted as productive if the CDR3 had no stop codons and remained in frame with V and J, and every other rearrangement counted as non-productive. Following IMGT convention, CDR3 was defined as the stretch from the second conserved V-encoded cysteine up to the conserved J-encoded phenylalanine. In an earlier analysis of more than 550 of the donors, sequences lacking an unambiguous match to a single V gene segment were excluded. An earlier analysis of almost 600 of the donors classified V segments as functional when productive rearrangements were above 56.7% and as segregating when the standard deviation between donors was above 5%. A statistical classification framework was built for diagnosing cytomegalovirus status from the catalog of TCR beta chain sequences. A later analysis assigned V and J genes by comparing TCR nucleotide sequences with IMGT/GENE-DB human TR gene sequences. The TCRdist pipeline was used in a later analysis to assign CDR3 sequences and most-parsimonious VDJ recombination scenarios. In a later analysis, every TCR beta chain was defined by the combination of its CDR3 amino acid sequence and its V-gene family, and reads without a unique V-gene family were dropped. In a later analysis, approximately 590 highly shared, low-generation-probability nucleotide sequences were removed to address suspected cross-contamination and a sequencing artifact. For each public chain, a later analysis derived a clonal expansion index from normalized ranks of inferred template counts within each repertoire. A later analysis computed generation probabilities with a VDJ recombination model fitted to out-of-frame rearrangements, and checked the results against IGoR. Hypergeometric tests were used in a later analysis to score TCR-TCR, TCR-HLA and TCR-CMV co-occurrence, with a repertoire-size bias correction applied to the TCR pairs. In a later analysis, false discovery rates were estimated by permuting HLA or CMV assignments 20 times. In a later analysis, co-occurring TCRs were grouped using DBSCAN, and TCRdist sequence similarity was added for clustering within HLA-allele-positive subsets. Co-occurrence clustering excluded repertoires with fewer than 30,000 or more than 120,000 public chains, plus five with anomalous nucleotide sharing. Sourced from immuneACCESS, this table was stored by TCRdb with only in-frame sequences that have V and J called. A share of the clones is absent; for the studies checked, an unresolved V gene accounts for under half, and the remainder has no known explanation. V, J and clone size reflect that table, while D and trimming were determined from the DNA. The sample has some 150,000 clones on record, more than 75% of them singletons. The ten biggest clones cover about 3.9% of the sample.

The V gene is TRBV6-1 and the J gene is TRBJ1-5; TRBD1 could be the D gene, as 6 bases match. Sequenced material: PBMCs. This receptor was obtained from a man aged 18 to 35 in good health and CMV-seronegative. The CDR3 corresponds to CASSRTADNQPQHF. The nucleotide sequence is given as TGTGCCAGCAGCAGGACAGCCGACAATCAGCCCCAGCATTTT.